The entry that follows covers one T cell receptor (beta chain) sequence. Its target is unknown. Other DNA sequences from this sample encode an identical CDR3 as well. This entry belongs to a study of OX40 agonist ivuxolimab in advanced cancers. This table comes from immunoSEQ multiplex PCR, and its TCRdb copy is limited to in-frame clones, with some not included. The repertoire holds 30,000 to 35,000 clones, with nearly 85% as singletons. Looked up from germline, CDR1 is SGHRS and CDR2 is YFSETQ. Trimming at V came to 3 bases and at J to 4 bases, leaving 4 bases not matched to a gene. There are 14 residues in the CDR3. Regarding the study as a whole: In the expanded peripheral T cells, antigen specificity was never determined. Expanded clones were, on average, more numerous in CD8+ T cells than in CD4+.

This clonotype was sampled from an adult with an advanced solid tumor such as melanoma, head and neck, liver or kidney cancer. The starting material was CD4+ or CD8+ T cells sorted from blood, obtained in a trial of the OX40 agonist ivuxolimab. V gene TRBV5-1 combines with J gene TRBJ2-1; 7 nucleotides agree with TRBD2. Here the CDR3 reads CASSSAGGYNEQFF. The DNA for the CDR3 is TGCGCCAGCAGCTCCGCCGGGGGGTACAATGAGCAGTTCTTC.